The 4 T cell receptor beta chains listed next were all sequenced from one sample in a study of shared T cell receptors in the human thymus. Repertoires were generated with immunoSEQ multiplex PCR, while TCRdb's copy carries only in-frame clones and drops some. The data hold over 650,000 clones, with more than 75% observed a single time. This same sample was also taken into another study, of human thymus T cells.

Sequencing was done on a sample of thymocytes. These receptor sequences come from a boy younger than two with a congenital heart defect.

V usage is TRBV28 and J usage is TRBJ1-1, with 10 nucleotides matching TRBD1. The CDR3 contains 16 residues. Losses at the gene ends were 6 bases for V and 1 base for J; bases not matched to a gene: 8. The germline V gene has CDR1 MDHEN and CDR2 SYDVKM. The CDR3 is CASRSGTGVENTEAFF. The CDR3 region has the DNA TGTGCCAGCAGATCCGGGACAGGGGTTGAGAACACTGAAGCTTTCTTT.

The sample holds one count of this clone. The chain has TRBV28 and TRBJ1-4; D is unclear. Germline-derived CDR1 and CDR2 are MDHEN and SYDVKM. Trimming shortened V by 3 bases and J by 3 bases, and 8 bases separated the two germline ends. The CDR3 runs 14 residues. CDR3 sequence reads: CASSFALPNEKLFF. For the CDR3, the DNA is TGTGCCAGCAGTTTTGCTCTACCTAATGAAAAACTGTTTTTT. Full variable domain (missing parts from reference TRBV28 and TRBJ1-4): DVKVTQSSRYLVKRTGEKVFLECVQDMDHENMFWYRQDPGLGLRLIYFSYDVKMKEKGDIPEGYSVSREKKERFSLILESASTNQTSMYLCASSFALPNEKLFFGSGTQLSVL.

The J gene is TRBJ2-2, the V gene TRBV30; 9 nucleotides agree with TRBD2. This CDR3 has 15 residues. With V trimmed by 2 bases and J by 7 bases, 8 bases remained unmatched. Germline loops: CDR1 GTSNPN, CDR2 SVGIG (reference sequence). This chain's CDR3 is CAWSYLAGEGGELFF. The CDR3 DNA reads as TGTGCCTGGAGTTATTTAGCGGGGGAGGGCGGGGAGCTGTTTTTT. The complete variable domain, with remaining parts taken from reference TRBV30 and TRBJ2-2, reads SQTIHQWPATLVQPVGSPLSLECTVEGTSNPNLYWYRQAAGRGLQLLFYSVGIGQISSEVPQNLSASRPQDRQFILSSKKLLLSDSGFYLCAWSYLAGEGGELFFGEGSRLTVL.

The chain links TRBV4-3 to TRBJ2-5, with 9 bases fitting TRBD1. The V segment lost 2 bases and the J segment 4 bases; nucleotides outside the gene matches: 5. Germline V gene sequence: CDR1 LGHNA, CDR2 YSLEER. This CDR3 contains 15 residues. CDR3 amino acids: CASSQRTGVGETQYF. DNA for the CDR3: TGCGCCAGCAGCCAACGGACAGGGGTGGGAGAGACCCAGTACTTC.